One sample yielded the 14 T cell receptor beta chains listed below, sequenced in a study of Ad26.COV2.S vaccination and SARS-CoV-2 variants. Clones were sequenced by immunoSEQ multiplex PCR, and TCRdb holds only the in-frame ones, with some missing. Of some 300,000 clones in the sample, around 81% were seen once. Noted treatment: around 19 received Ad26.COV2.S at low or high dose, single or two shots; about 5 received placebo; per-sample allocation not given. Samples were taken on day 63 after the first vaccine or placebo injection. The sample consisted of peripheral blood, taken in a trial of Ad26.COV2.S vaccine versus placebo. Source of these receptors: a person between 18 and 65 years old who received the Ad26.COV2.S COVID-19 vaccine or a placebo.

This clone was found a few times. The rearrangement uses TRBV10-2 and TRBJ2-1, with D unresolved. Germline V gene data show CDR1 as WSHSY and CDR2 as SAAADI. The CDR3 has 14 residues. V lost 7 bases and J lost 5, with 15 bases in between. CDR3 sequence: CASTAGRLNNEQFF. CDR3 sequence (DNA): TGCGCCAGCACGGCAGGCCGTTTAAACAATGAGCAGTTCTTC.

V and J are TRBV28 and TRBJ2-4, with a possible D match to TRBD1 (5 bases). CDR3 length: 14 residues. Trimming left V 5 bases short and J 6 bases short, with 14 bases between. Germline-derived CDR1 and CDR2 are MDHEN and SYDVKM. The CDR3 loop reads CASSPILTVNIQYF. In nucleotides, the CDR3 is TGTGCCAGCAGTCCAATTCTGACAGTAAACATTCAGTACTTC. The entire variable domain, with the rest obtained from reference TRBV28 and TRBJ2-4, is as follows: DVKVTQSSRYLVKRTGEKVFLECVQDMDHENMFWYRQDPGLGLRLIYFSYDVKMKEKGDIPEGYSVSREKKERFSLILESASTNQTSMYLCASSPILTVNIQYFGAGTRLSVL.

This sequence joins TRBV11-2 and TRBJ1-2, with 8 bases aligning to TRBD1. Germline V CDR1 and CDR2: SGHAT, FQNNGV. The CDR3 is 15 residues long. Unmatched junction bases numbered 5, after V lost 1 base and J lost 4 bases. The CDR3 sequence is CASSLAGTGSYGYTF. CDR3 sequence (DNA): TGTGCCAGCAGCTTAGCTGGGACAGGAAGCTATGGCTACACCTTC. The whole variable domain, remainder taken from reference TRBV11-2 and TRBJ1-2, is EAGVAQSPRYKIIEKRQSVAFWCNPISGHATLYWYQQILGQGPKLLIQFQNNGVVDDSQLPKDRFSAERLKGVDSTLKIQPAKLEDSAVYLCASSLAGTGSYGYTFGSGTRLTVV.

The rearrangement joins TRBV6-4 to TRBJ1-5; 9 nucleotides agree with TRBD1. Germline lookup yields CDR1 MRHNA and CDR2 SNTAGT. The CDR3 consists of 15 residues. Unmatched junction bases numbered 9, after V lost 6 bases and J lost 6 bases. DNA of the CDR3: TGTGCCAGCAGCCTGAGGGACAGGGAAGTTCAGCCCCAGCATTTT. Its translation is CASSLRDREVQPQHF.

This clone occurred once. The chain uses TRBV10-3 and TRBJ2-3, with D unresolved. The V gene's germline CDR1 is ENHRY and CDR2 SYGVKD. This CDR3 comprises 16 residues. Trimming shortened V by 3 bases and J by 0 bases, and 13 bases separated the two germline ends. In DNA form, the CDR3 reads TGTGCCATCAGTGAAAACAGACGTACTAGCACAGATACGCAGTATTTT. Its protein is CAISENRRTSTDTQYF.

The genes are TRBV4-1 and TRBJ1-6; 10 positions match TRBD1. This CDR3 region has 17 residues. J gave up 8 bases and V 2 bases, and 9 bases lay outside the gene matches. Germline CDR1 reads MGHRA; CDR2 reads YSYEKL. The CDR3 bases are TGCGCCAGCAGCCAAAGGCCCGGGACAGGGGTTTATTCACCCCTCCACTTT. This sequence encodes CASSQRPGTGVYSPLHF.

Note on this clone: Other DNA sequences in the same sample also yield this CDR3. V and J are TRBV27 and TRBJ1-2; TRBD1 matches at 9 bases. Trimming removed 5 bases from V and 8 bases from J; junction bases left unmatched: 6. CDR3 length: 13 residues. The germline CDR1 and CDR2 sequences are MNHEY and SMNVEV (reference sequence). This chain's CDR3 is CASSKGQGGGYTF. In nucleotides, the CDR3 is TGTGCCAGCAGTAAGGGACAGGGTGGCGGCTACACCTTC.

CDR3 coding DNA: TGCGCCAGCAGCCGTGACACCGGGACTGAAGCTTTCTTT. It encodes CASSRDTGTEAFF. The rearrangement uses TRBV5-1 and TRBJ1-1; D is unclear. Germline CDR1 reads SGHRS; CDR2 reads YFSETQ. V dropped 4 bases and J dropped 5 bases, with 12 bases sitting between them. The CDR3 is made up of 13 amino acids.

V is TRBV6-5 and J is TRBJ1-5; possible D gene TRBD1, 6 bases. CDR1 is MNHEY and CDR2 is SVGAGI in the germline V gene. Trimming shortened V by 4 bases and J by 2 bases, and 12 bases separated the two germline ends. There are 15 residues in the CDR3. The DNA of the CDR3 is TGTGCCAGCAGTTCAGGGGCGAGCGGCAATCAGCCCCAGCATTTT. Amino acid sequence: CASSSGASGNQPQHF.

The chain couples TRBV19 to TRBJ2-5; D is possibly TRBD2 (5 bases). This CDR3 has 12 amino acids. Trimming cost V 5 bases and J 5 bases, with 9 bases left between them. CDR1 and CDR2 (germline): LNHDA, SQIVND (reference sequence). The CDR3 nucleotides are TGTGCCAGTAGTGGGCGGAGGGAGACCCAGTACTTC. Translating gives CASSGRRETQYF.

CDR3 sequence reads: CASSSGTGGEDTQYF. CDR3 in DNA: TGTGCCAGCAGCTCAGGGACAGGGGGCGAAGATACGCAGTATTTT. The J gene is TRBJ2-3, the V gene TRBV11-1; TRBD1 agrees at 12 bases. CDR3 length: 15 residues. The ends lost 4 bases at V and 5 bases at J; junction bases unmatched: 4. The germline CDR1 and CDR2 sequences are SGHAT and FQDESV (reference sequence).

The rearrangement uses TRBV6-5 and TRBJ1-6, with 7 bases lining up with TRBD1. CDR1 is MNHEY, CDR2 SVGAGI, per germline. The length of the CDR3 is 16 residues. J lost 9 bases, V lost 2 bases, and 10 bases had no gene match. Written as DNA, the CDR3 is TGTGCCAGCAGTTACGGCTTGAGGGGGCGAGTTTCACCCCTCCACTTT. This sequence encodes CASSYGLRGRVSPLHF.

The chain has TRBV28 and TRBJ1-2, with 9 positions matching TRBD1. V dropped 5 bases and J dropped 5; count of bases not matched to a gene: 6. Germline V gene sequence: CDR1 MDHEN, CDR2 SYDVKM. CDR3 length: 14 residues. The CDR3 region is CASSPWTGEYGYTF. Written as DNA, the CDR3 is TGTGCCAGCAGTCCCTGGACAGGGGAGTATGGCTACACCTTC.

V and J are TRBV5-5 and TRBJ2-1; no reliable D call. The V end lost 3 bases, the J end lost 0 bases, and 13 bases lay between the germline ends. CDR1 is SGHKS, CDR2 YYEKEE, per germline (reference sequence). The CDR3 has 16 residues. In nucleotides, the CDR3 is TGTGCCAGCAGCTCCACCACGTTCCCCTCCTACAATGAGCAGTTCTTC. The encoded protein is CASSSTTFPSYNEQFF. Filled out from reference TRBV5-5 and TRBJ2-1, the complete variable domain reads DAGVTQSPTHLIKTRGQQVTLRCSPISGHKSVSWYQQVLGQGPQFIFQYYEKEERGRGNFPDRFSARQFPNYSSELNVNALLLGDSALYLCASSSTTFPSYNEQFFGPGTRLTVL.